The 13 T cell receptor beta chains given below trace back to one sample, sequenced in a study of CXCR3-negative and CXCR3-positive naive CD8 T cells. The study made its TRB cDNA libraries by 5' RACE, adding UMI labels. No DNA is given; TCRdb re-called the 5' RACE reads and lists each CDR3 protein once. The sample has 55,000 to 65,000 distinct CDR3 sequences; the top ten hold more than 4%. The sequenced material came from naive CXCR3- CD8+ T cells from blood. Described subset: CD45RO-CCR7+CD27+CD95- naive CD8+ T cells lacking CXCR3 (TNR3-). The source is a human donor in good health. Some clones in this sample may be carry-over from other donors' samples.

The CDR3 reads CASSLGQGWNEQFF. The chain recombines TRBV12-3 or TRBV12-4 with TRBJ2-1; TCRdb gives TRBD1 as the D gene, but with no DNA this cannot be confirmed. This CDR3 comprises 14 residues.

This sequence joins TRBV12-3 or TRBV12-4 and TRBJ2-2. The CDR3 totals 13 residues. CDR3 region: CASSPTNTGELFF.

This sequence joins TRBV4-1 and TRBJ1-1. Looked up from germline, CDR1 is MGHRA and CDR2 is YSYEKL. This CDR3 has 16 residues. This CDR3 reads CASSQGAGVLDTEAFF.

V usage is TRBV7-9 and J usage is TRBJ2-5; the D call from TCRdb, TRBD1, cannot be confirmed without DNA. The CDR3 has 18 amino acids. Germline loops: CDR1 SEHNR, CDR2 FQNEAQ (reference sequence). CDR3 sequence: CASTLAPGGGRESETQYF.

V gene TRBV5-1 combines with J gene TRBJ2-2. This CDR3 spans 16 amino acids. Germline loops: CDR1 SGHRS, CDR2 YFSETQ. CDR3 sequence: CASSLGPPLNTGELFF.

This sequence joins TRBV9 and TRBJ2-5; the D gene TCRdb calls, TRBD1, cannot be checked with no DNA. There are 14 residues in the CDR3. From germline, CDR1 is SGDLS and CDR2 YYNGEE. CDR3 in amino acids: CASSLSAIQETQYF.

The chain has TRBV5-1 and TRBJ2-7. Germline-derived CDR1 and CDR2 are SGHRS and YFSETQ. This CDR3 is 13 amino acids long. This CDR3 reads CASSWTSSYEQYF. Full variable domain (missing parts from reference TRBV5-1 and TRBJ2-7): KAGVTQTPRYLIKTRGQQVTLSCSPISGHRSVSWYQQTPGQGLQFLFEYFSETQRNKGNFPGRFSGRQFSNSRSEMNVSTLELGDSALYLCASSWTSSYEQYFGPGTRLTVT.

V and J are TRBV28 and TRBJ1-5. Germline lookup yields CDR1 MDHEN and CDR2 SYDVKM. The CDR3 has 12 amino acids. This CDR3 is CASSHKEPPQHF.

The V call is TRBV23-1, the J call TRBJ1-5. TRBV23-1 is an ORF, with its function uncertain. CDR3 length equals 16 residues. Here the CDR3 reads CASRGINLWVNQPQHF.

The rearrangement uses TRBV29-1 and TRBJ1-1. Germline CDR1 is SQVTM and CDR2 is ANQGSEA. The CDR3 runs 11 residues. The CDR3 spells CSVEYPREAFF.

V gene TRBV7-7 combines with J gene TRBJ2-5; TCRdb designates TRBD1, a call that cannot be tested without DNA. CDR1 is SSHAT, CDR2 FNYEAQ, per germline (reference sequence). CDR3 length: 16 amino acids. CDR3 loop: CASSSGPQGNQETQYF.

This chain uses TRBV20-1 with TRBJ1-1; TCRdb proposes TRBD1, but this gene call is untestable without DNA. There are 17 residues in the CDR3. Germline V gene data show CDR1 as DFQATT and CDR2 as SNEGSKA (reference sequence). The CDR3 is CSARIYRDIYMNTEAFF.

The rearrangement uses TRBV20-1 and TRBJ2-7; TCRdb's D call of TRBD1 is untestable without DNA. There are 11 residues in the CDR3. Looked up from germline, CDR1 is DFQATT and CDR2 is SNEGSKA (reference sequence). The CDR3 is CSARQGHEQYF.